Listed below are T cell receptor beta chains from one sample, sequenced in a study of cytomegalovirus exposure and HLA in healthy donors. Assay used: immunoSEQ multiplex PCR; TCRdb lists only in-frame clones, some missing. The table records about 170,000 clones, roughly 85% of them present only once. Sequencing was done on a sample of PBMCs. These receptors were obtained from a young man in good health and CMV-seropositive. Each CDR3 is given with its conserved first and last residue. D genes are given only for firm matches. Size is stated for part of the rows, as once, few or many counts, or as a class when the clone is expanded.

clone size	D gene	J gene	V gene	CDR3 DNA	CDR3 protein
-	-	TRBJ2-1	TRBV7-6	TGTGCCAGCAGCTTGAATAGCCCCAATGAGCAGTTCTTC	CASSLNSPNEQFF
-	-	TRBJ2-7	TRBV28	TGTGCCAGCAGCTACAGGGAGTCCTACGAGCAGTACTTC	CASSYRESYEQYF
-	-	TRBJ1-2	TRBV29-1	TGCAGCGTGTGGACTTCCAACTATGGCTACACCTTC	CSVWTSNYGYTF
-	TRBD2	TRBJ2-1	TRBV7-3	TGTGCCAGCAGCCTACATCCCGGGACTAGCGGGAGAAATGAGCAGTTCTTC	CASSLHPGTSGRNEQFF
-	TRBD2	TRBJ2-6	TRBV12-5	TGTGCTAGTGGGTTCGGGACAGCCGGGACTAGCGGTTCCTCTGGGGCCAACGTCCTGACTTTC	CASGFGTAGTSGSSGANVLTF
few	TRBD2	TRBJ2-1	TRBV5-4	TGTGCCAGCAGCTGGACTAGCGGGATCTACAATGAGCAGTTCTTC	CASSWTSGIYNEQFF
few	-	TRBJ1-2	TRBV6-1	TGTGCCAGCAGTGAATGGAGAGGAGATAACTATGGCTACACCTTC	CASSEWRGDNYGYTF
few	-	TRBJ2-7	TRBV9	TGTGCCAGCAGCCCCTTAGTTAGAAGCGCCTCCTACGAGCAGTACTTC	CASSPLVRSASYEQYF
-	-	TRBJ1-4	TRBV11-2	TGTGCCAGCAGCTTACTCGGGTTCGGGGAAAAACTGTTTTTT	CASSLLGFGEKLFF
-	-	TRBJ1-2	TRBV18	TGTGCCAGCTCACCGACAGTTAACTATGGCTACACCTTC	CASSPTVNYGYTF
-	TRBD1	TRBJ1-1	TRBV12-5	TGTGCTAGTCGCAGAAATTCGGACAGGAGGAATGAAGCTTTCTTT	CASRRNSDRRNEAFF
-	-	TRBJ2-5	TRBV2	TGTGCCAGCAGTGTCGAAGAGACCCAGTACTTC	CASSVEETQYF
-	-	TRBJ1-1	TRBV6-1	TGTGCCAGCAGTGAAGAGGGCAGGGAGAACACTGAAGCTTTCTTT	CASSEEGRENTEAFF
-	TRBD1	TRBJ2-2	TRBV4-1	TGCGCCAGCAGCCCGGGACAGGGGCCTTACACCGGGGAGCTGTTTTTT	CASSPGQGPYTGELFF
-	-	TRBJ1-1	TRBV6-1	TGTGCCAGCAAGCGGACAGAGAACACTGAAGCTTTCTTT	CASKRTENTEAFF
-	-	TRBJ1-3	TRBV7-6	TGTGCCAGCAGCCCTTCTGGAAACACCATATATTTT	CASSPSGNTIYF
once	-	TRBJ2-3	TRBV2	TGTGCCAGCAGTTCACAGGGCCCAGATACGCAGTATTTT	CASSSQGPDTQYF